This T cell receptor (beta chain) was recorded in a study of T cells in Graves' hyperthyroidism and ophthalmopathy. For the study at large: Blood was drawn when the patient was first diagnosed and still untreated. Study-level results: Most thyroid clonotypes that were expanded above 0.001 also turned up in blood.

Patients were excluded for uncontrolled infection, other autoimmune disease, pregnancy or lactation. Orbital computed tomography and thyroid ultrasound, together with serum TRAb and thyroxine and clinical symptoms, were used for diagnoses. CDR1 is SGHTA, CDR2 FQGTGA, per germline. The trim removed 5 bases at V and 6 bases at J, leaving 13 bases unmatched. The CDR3 runs to 16 residues. This clonotype showed up many times. Its antigen is currently unknown. RNA transcripts were the template for amplifying TCR beta CDR3 regions. During a first-round RT-PCR of the TCR CDR3, the HTBI primer set was used. TCRdb recomputed calls from the multiplex PCR reads with MiXCR, one row per CDR3 protein. This sample has roughly 380,000 distinct CDR3 sequences, with about 14% found just once.

The TCR comes from a woman aged 60-70 years with Graves' hyperthyroidism. This rearrangement joins TRBV7-3 to TRBJ2-5; TRBD1 matches 9 bases. Sequenced material: blood. The CDR3 nucleotides read TGTGCCAGCAGCCCCCGGCCCGGGACAGGGATGAAGACCCAGTACTTC. Its protein product is CASSPRPGTGMKTQYF. Together with reference TRBV7-3 and TRBJ2-5, the CDR3 gives the full variable domain: GAGVSQTPSNKVTEKGKYVELRCDPISGHTALYWYRQSLGQGPEFLIYFQGTGAADDSGLPNDRFFAVRPEGSVSTLKIQRTERGDSAVYLCASSPRPGTGMKTQYFGPGTRLLVL.